Here is one T cell receptor beta chain with its context. This clonotype has a count of ten or more. This receptor's antigen is unknown. One base away there is no much larger clone; base qualities are not given. The sample is drawn from a study of identical twins (dated by TCRdb to the mid-2010s). As for the study more broadly: To test whether fetal clonotypes persist, this study deep-sequenced TCR alpha and beta repertoires from monozygotic twins, from unrelated adults of various ages, and from cord blood. To rule out contamination, the twin experiments were replicated at different times with different library preparation protocols. Paper-wide results and their limitations: Because the same donors could not be followed over many years, the conclusions depended on cross-sectional statistical analysis. In monozygotic twins, recombination models systematically underestimated out-of-frame TCR alpha sharing, but the models matched the sharing seen between unrelated individuals. Compared with coincidental sharing between unrelated individuals, an excess of low generation-probability sequences was observed among out-of-frame TCR alpha sequences shared between twins. In beta out-of-frame sequences, excess twin sharing was weaker, because having fewer shared sequences lowered the signal-to-noise ratio. Invariant T cells such as MAIT and iNKT could partly confound zero-insertion analyses, although diverse VJ usage argued against such confounding for most clonotypes. Fewer insertions were carried by abundant cord blood beta clonotypes, a similar but weaker trend appeared in young adult naive repertoires, and no such trend appeared in memory repertoires.

CDR1 SQVTM and CDR2 ANQGSEA are derived from the germline V gene. Trimming at the junction amounts to 6 bases on V and 7 bases on J, and the germline ends lie 7 bases apart. Including cysteine and phenylalanine, the CDR3 has 10 amino acids. Only the CDR3 portion is preserved as DNA: 30 bases, with reading frame beginning at the first base. Every donor was a healthy Caucasian. Receptor libraries were prepared by 5' RACE. For sequencing, an Illumina HiSeq 2000 was employed. Template switching introduced a universal primer binding site; the final cDNA contained a unique molecular identifier, enabling accurate counting of TCR cDNA molecules. Specific primers in the conserved constant-segment region were used to synthesize first-strand cDNA for the TCR alpha and beta chains. To control for contamination, every cDNA library was double barcoded, receiving both a SMART-Mk sample barcode and Illumina barcodes. TruSeq adapter sequences, together with Illumina sample barcodes, were added in two successive PCR steps. The Illumina HiSeq platform was used with custom primers to sequence TCR alpha and beta cDNA libraries. As for the original processing: Unique molecular identifiers were extracted from raw reads with MiGEC, and CDR3 positions were determined with MiXCR. Recombination models were inferred per individual with the repgenHMM and IGoR tools using an EM algorithm. The tcR package in R was used for shared clonotype analysis, with sharing normalized by the product of cloneset sizes. Out-of-frame nonproductive sequences were analyzed to study raw recombination free of thymic and clonal selection effects. TCRdb handled the public reads itself, with Q25 trimming in fastp and clone calling in MiXCR, and kept productive beta chains. Under each unique CDR3 protein, matching rows form one entry showing the most common genes and DNA. These V and J calls originate from TCRdb's pipeline instead of the authors' own analysis. The sample records about 1.7 million distinct CDR3 sequences, roughly 35% of which are singletons. Jointly, the top ten make up under 0.35% of the sample.

This receptor chain uses TRBV29-1 and TRBJ2-1, with no confident D gene call. Material for sequencing was cord blood. The sequence was collected from a newborn girl in good health. Here is the DNA: TGCAGCGTGGGTAGTAATGAGCAGTTCTTC. Its protein reads: CSVGSNEQFF.